This entry lists 4 T cell receptor beta chains sequenced from one sample in a study of T cells in Graves' hyperthyroidism and ophthalmopathy. Amplification of TCR beta CDR3 regions used RNA as the template. Primed by the HTBI set, a first-round RT-PCR was run on the TCR CDR3. TCRdb reprocessed the multiplex PCR reads with MiXCR, giving one entry per CDR3 protein. In the table there are hundreds of thousands of distinct CDR3 sequences, over 12% of which are singletons. Material: blood. Source of these receptors: a middle-aged woman with Graves' ophthalmopathy.

The rearrangement uses TRBV6-2 or TRBV6-3 and TRBJ2-7; D is unclear. V was cut by 0 bases and J by 4 bases, with 7 bases left in between. CDR1 and CDR2 (germline): MNHEY, SVGEGT. CDR3 length: 13 amino acids. The CDR3 sequence is CASSYSAEYEQYF. The CDR3, as DNA: TGTGCCAGCAGTTACTCGGCCGAATACGAGCAGTACTTC.

This clonotype came up many times. V and J are TRBV27 and TRBJ2-2, with TRBD2 matching over 8 bases. The CDR3 has 16 residues. The V segment lost 3 bases and the J segment 4 bases; nucleotides outside the gene matches: 7. Germline V CDR1 and CDR2: MNHEY, SMNVEV (reference sequence). CDR3 residues: CASSLRRSGSTGELFF. DNA for the CDR3: TGTGCCAGCAGTTTGAGAAGGAGCGGGAGCACCGGGGAGCTGTTTTTT.

This chain connects TRBV28 to TRBJ2-2, with 9 bases aligning to TRBD2. The CDR3 runs 18 residues. The germline gives CDR1 MDHEN, CDR2 SYDVKM. The junction had 16 bases not matched to a gene; V was cut back by 5 bases and J by 6 bases. CDR3 nucleotide sequence: TGTGCCAGCAGTCGCCCCCCCTTTAGCGGGAGAAGGCCCGGGGAGCTGTTTTTT. This translates into CASSRPPFSGRRPGELFF. The complete variable domain, with remaining parts taken from reference TRBV28 and TRBJ2-2, reads DVKVTQSSRYLVKRTGEKVFLECVQDMDHENMFWYRQDPGLGLRLIYFSYDVKMKEKGDIPEGYSVSREKKERFSLILESASTNQTSMYLCASSRPPFSGRRPGELFFGEGSRLTVL.

The DNA for the CDR3 is TGTGCCAGCAGAACTCCCCAGGGGACTAGCGGGAGGTTCTCCTACAATGAGCAGTTCTTC. Its protein is CASRTPQGTSGRFSYNEQFF. This sequence joins TRBV6-5 and TRBJ2-1; 15 bases line up with TRBD2. This CDR3 contains 20 residues. Per the germline V gene, CDR1 is MNHEY and CDR2 is SVGAGI. V gave up 6 bases and J gave up 0 bases; unmatched junction bases: 12.